The 14 T cell receptor beta chains below were found in one sample sequenced in a study of cytomegalovirus exposure and HLA in healthy donors. The PCR ran on 60 Vbeta and 13 Jbeta primers. The repertoire was sequenced with immunoSEQ multiplex PCR; TCRdb's copy has only in-frame clones and lacks some. The table shows under 200,000 clones, with about 64% occurring only once. The sample was PBMCs. Receptors originate from a man aged 45 to 65 in good health and CMV-seronegative.

The CDR3 bases are TGTGCCAGCAGCGTCACTAGCGGGGGTGTCGAGACCCAGTACTTC. Translation gives CASSVTSGGVETQYF. The J gene is TRBJ2-5, the V gene TRBV5-6, with 11 bases identical to TRBD2. From germline, CDR1 is SGHDT and CDR2 YYEEEE. V trimming: 4 bases; J trimming: 5 bases; junction bases outside the gene matches: 7. The CDR3 is 15 amino acids.

Concerning this clone: At one end, the junction sequence differs from germline, possibly due to a read error. The chain joins TRBV7-2 to TRBJ1-2; weak D call: TRBD1 (5 bases). Looked up from germline, CDR1 is SGHTA and CDR2 is FQGNSA. The CDR3 has 15 residues. CDR3 DNA: TGTGCCAGCAGCTTAGGAACAGGCTCCACTTATGGCCACACCTTC. This sequence encodes CASSLGTGSTYGHTF.

The chain carries TRBV28 and TRBJ1-5; D is unclear. The germline V and J ends were trimmed by 5 bases and 7 bases, with 21 bases remaining between them. Germline values: CDR1 MDHEN, CDR2 SYDVKM. The length of the CDR3 is 16 residues. In DNA form, the CDR3 reads TGTGCCAGCAGTCCCAGGCAGGCCGTGACACTGCAGCCCCAGCATTTT. Residues: CASSPRQAVTLQPQHF.

V is TRBV5-3 and J is TRBJ2-2; 15 bases map to TRBD2. TRBV5-3 is noted as an ORF with a role that remains uncertain. V was pared by 5 bases and J by 8 bases, with 16 bases of the junction left unmatched. There are 19 residues in the CDR3. This CDR3 reads CARSLSLGLAGGLRGELFF. Written as DNA, the CDR3 is TGTGCCAGAAGTCTCAGCTTGGGACTAGCGGGGGGCTTGAGGGGGGAGCTGTTTTTT.

The chain has TRBV5-1 and TRBJ2-7; 11 bases line up with TRBD1. This CDR3 is built from 15 residues. Germline CDR1 is SGHRS and CDR2 is YFSETQ. With 2 bases clipped from V and 3 bases from J, the junction kept 4 bases outside the gene matches. CDR3 sequence: CASSFSGTGGYEQYF. The CDR3 DNA follows: TGCGCCAGCAGCTTTTCCGGGACAGGGGGCTACGAGCAGTACTTC. The full variable domain, rest sourced from reference TRBV5-1 and TRBJ2-7, is KAGVTQTPRYLIKTRGQQVTLSCSPISGHRSVSWYQQTPGQGLQFLFEYFSETQRNKGNFPGRFSGRQFSNSRSEMNVSTLELGDSALYLCASSFSGTGGYEQYFGPGTRLTVT.

V gene TRBV11-2 combines with J gene TRBJ2-7, with TRBD2 matching 8 bases. V gave up 1 base and J gave up 7 bases; unmatched junction bases: 12. This CDR3 has 16 residues. Germline assignment: CDR1 SGHAT and CDR2 FQNNGV. The CDR3 is CASSLGRGGPLREQYF. As DNA, the CDR3 is TGTGCCAGCAGCTTAGGGCGCGGGGGGCCCCTACGGGAGCAGTACTTC.

This rearrangement joins TRBV5-6 to TRBJ1-1; D remains ambiguous. The CDR3 spans 11 residues. The V end was cut by 0 bases, the J end by 8 bases, with 5 bases between. The germline CDR1 and CDR2 sequences are SGHDT and YYEEEE. CDR3 sequence (DNA): TGTGCCAGCAGCTTGGAAACAGAAGCTTTCTTT. Encoded protein: CASSLETEAFF.

In its sample, this clone was seen a few times. The V and J genes are TRBV18 and TRBJ2-7, with D perhaps matching TRBD1 (6 bases). Looked up from germline, CDR1 is KGHSH and CDR2 is LQKENI. Trimming left V 3 bases short and J 3 bases short, with 15 bases between. This CDR3 comprises 15 residues. The CDR3 spells CASSPSGDPLYEQYF. CDR3 DNA sequence: TGTGCCAGCTCACCCTCAGGGGACCCCCTCTACGAGCAGTACTTC.

The rearrangement links TRBV28 to TRBJ2-7; 8 bases are a match to TRBD1. This CDR3 has 14 residues. V shed 6 bases, J shed 6 bases, and the junction held 10 bases outside the gene matches. From germline, CDR1 is MDHEN and CDR2 SYDVKM. The CDR3 region is CASRMDRVFREQYF. CDR3 DNA: TGTGCCAGCAGGATGGACAGGGTCTTTCGCGAGCAGTACTTC.

This clone was seen a few times. The identical CDR3 is also encoded by other nucleotide sequences in the sample. The chain recombines TRBV5-1 with TRBJ1-5; D is perhaps TRBD1 (5 bases). The V gene lost 2 bases and the J gene lost 0 bases, with 9 bases spanning the gap. The V gene's germline CDR1 is SGHRS and CDR2 YFSETQ. CDR3 length: 15 amino acids. CDR3 residues: CASSLRGGSNQPQHF. The CDR3 nucleotides are TGCGCCAGCAGCTTACGGGGGGGTAGCAATCAGCCCCAGCATTTT.

About this clone: The sample holds other DNA sequences that translate to the same CDR3. The chain combines TRBV28 with TRBJ1-2; D is uncertain. CDR3 length: 11 amino acids. Germline values: CDR1 MDHEN, CDR2 SYDVKM. Trimming took off 3 bases at V and 5 bases at J, with 4 bases between the two ends. CDR3 loop: CASSFLYGYTF. CDR3 bases: TGTGCCAGCAGTTTTCTGTATGGCTACACCTTC.

Turning to this clone: This sample also contains other DNA sequences that code for the same CDR3. The chain recombines TRBV2 with TRBJ2-7, with D maybe TRBD1 (7 bases). The CDR3 is made up of 15 amino acids. The V and J ends lost 5 bases and 2 bases respectively, with 16 bases between them. From germline, CDR1 is SNHLY and CDR2 FYNNEI. For the CDR3, the DNA is TGTGCCAGCAGTCAAGGGCAGGGGGGCACCTACGAGCAGTACTTC. The encoded protein is CASSQGQGGTYEQYF.

The gene calls are TRBV5-1 and TRBJ2-1, with D maybe TRBD2 (5 bases). Looked up from germline, CDR1 is SGHRS and CDR2 is YFSETQ. Trimming took 4 bases from V and 4 from J, leaving 9 bases between them. The CDR3 covers 13 residues. CDR3 sequence (DNA): TGCGCCAGCAGCGGTAGCGAGTACAATGAGCAGTTCTTC. This translates into CASSGSEYNEQFF.

The J gene is TRBJ2-7, the V gene TRBV28, with TRBD1 matching over 12 bases. The CDR3 is 15 amino acids. V was clipped by 6 bases and J by 5 bases; unmatched bases: 8. The germline V gene has CDR1 MDHEN and CDR2 SYDVKM. CDR3: CASSRPGTGGNEQYF. The CDR3, as DNA: TGTGCCAGCAGCCGCCCCGGGACAGGGGGCAACGAGCAGTACTTC.